This is a list of T cell receptor beta chains from one sample in a study of tumor-infiltrating lymphocytes in localized non-small cell lung cancer. Some clones are missing from TCRdb's copy, which holds only in-frame ones; the method was immunoSEQ multiplex PCR. The sample records some 6,800 clones, roughly 70% being singletons. Sequencing was performed on uninvolved lung tissue not adjacent to the tumor. The receptors shown here come from a human donor with non-small cell lung cancer. CDR3s include the opening cysteine and the closing phenylalanine or tryptophan. A D gene is named only where the DNA matches it firmly. The size field is filled for only some rows; it gives once, few, many or a size class.

d_gene: TRBD2
j_gene: TRBJ2-3
v_gene: TRBV11-2
abundance: -
CDR3nt: TGTGCCAGCAGCTTCGGCCTAGCGGGCACAGATACGCAGTATTTT
CDR3aa: CASSFGLAGTDTQYF

d_gene: -
j_gene: TRBJ1-1
v_gene: TRBV7-8
abundance: few
CDR3nt: TGTGCCAGCAGCTTATCTACGGGGCTCAACACTGAAGCTTTCTTT
CDR3aa: CASSLSTGLNTEAFF

d_gene: TRBD1
j_gene: TRBJ1-1
v_gene: TRBV14
abundance: -
CDR3nt: TGTGCCAGCAGCAAATTTTCAGGGGGCGAAGCTTTCTTT
CDR3aa: CASSKFSGGEAFF

d_gene: -
j_gene: TRBJ2-1
v_gene: TRBV5-6
abundance: -
CDR3nt: TGTGCCAGCAGCTTGTCGGGCCTAAGCTCCTACAATGAGCAGTTCTTC
CDR3aa: CASSLSGLSSYNEQFF

d_gene: TRBD1
j_gene: TRBJ2-1
v_gene: TRBV11-2
abundance: -
CDR3nt: TGTGCCAGCAGCTTATCGCCGGGACAGGGATTCAATGAGCAGTTCTTC
CDR3aa: CASSLSPGQGFNEQFF

d_gene: -
j_gene: TRBJ2-3
v_gene: TRBV9
abundance: -
CDR3nt: TGTGCCAGCAGCCATAGGGGACGACAGGGCACAGATACGCAGTATTTT
CDR3aa: CASSHRGRQGTDTQYF

d_gene: -
j_gene: TRBJ2-2
v_gene: TRBV5-1
abundance: -
CDR3nt: TGCGCCAGCAGCTTAGTGGGGCCCGGCACCGGGGAGCTGTTTTTT
CDR3aa: CASSLVGPGTGELFF

d_gene: -
j_gene: TRBJ1-6
v_gene: TRBV14
abundance: -
CDR3nt: TGTGCCAGCAGCCAAGATATGGGCTGGTCACCCCTCCACTTT
CDR3aa: CASSQDMGWSPLHF

d_gene: TRBD1
j_gene: TRBJ2-5
v_gene: TRBV7-8
abundance: -
CDR3nt: TGTGCCAGCAGCCCCACTGCTGGGACAGGGGGAGAGACCCAGTACTTC
CDR3aa: CASSPTAGTGGETQYF

d_gene: TRBD1
j_gene: TRBJ1-5
v_gene: TRBV6-5
abundance: once
CDR3nt: TGTGCCAGCAGTTCCGGGACAGGGAATCAGCCCCAGCATTTT
CDR3aa: CASSSGTGNQPQHF

d_gene: TRBD1
j_gene: TRBJ2-3
v_gene: TRBV4-3
abundance: -
CDR3nt: TGCGCCAGCAGCCGCTACAGGGGGGATACGCAGTATTTT
CDR3aa: CASSRYRGDTQYF

d_gene: TRBD1
j_gene: TRBJ2-1
v_gene: TRBV10-3
abundance: -
CDR3nt: TGTGCCACCTGGGACAGGGGCTACAATGAGCAGTTCTTC
CDR3aa: CATWDRGYNEQFF

d_gene: -
j_gene: TRBJ1-2
v_gene: TRBV5-4
abundance: -
CDR3nt: TGTGCCAGCAGCTTGGATCCGGGGGCCCGATATGGCTACACCTTC
CDR3aa: CASSLDPGARYGYTF

d_gene: -
j_gene: TRBJ2-2
v_gene: TRBV4-2
abundance: -
CDR3nt: TGTGCCAGCAGCCGGACTCTTGGAGGGGAGCTGTTTTTT
CDR3aa: CASSRTLGGELFF

d_gene: TRBD1
j_gene: TRBJ1-1
v_gene: TRBV7-9
abundance: -
CDR3nt: TGTGCCAGCAGCCCTCCCTTGGGGACAGGGGTGGCTGAAGCTTTCTTT
CDR3aa: CASSPPLGTGVAEAFF

d_gene: TRBD2
j_gene: TRBJ2-1
v_gene: TRBV7-8
abundance: -
CDR3nt: TGTGCCAGCAGCCGACTAGCGATTGAGCAGTTCTTC
CDR3aa: CASSRLAIEQFF

d_gene: -
j_gene: TRBJ1-5
v_gene: TRBV5-5
abundance: -
CDR3nt: TGTGCCAGCAACCGGGACATAACGGGGGGGGTGAGGTGGCCCCAGCATTTT
CDR3aa: CASNRDITGGVRWPQHF

d_gene: -
j_gene: TRBJ2-3
v_gene: TRBV7-2
abundance: medium-sized
CDR3nt: TGTGCCAGCAGCCCGGACACAGATACGCAGTATTTT
CDR3aa: CASSPDTDTQYF

d_gene: -
j_gene: TRBJ1-2
v_gene: TRBV11-2
abundance: -
CDR3nt: TGTGCCAGCAGCCTCCAAGAGCAGCGTGGCTACACCTTC
CDR3aa: CASSLQEQRGYTF

d_gene: TRBD1
j_gene: TRBJ1-1
v_gene: TRBV5-4
abundance: few
CDR3nt: TGTGCCAGCAGCCCGGGACAGGGGCGAGGAAGCACTGAAGCTTTCTTT
CDR3aa: CASSPGQGRGSTEAFF

d_gene: -
j_gene: TRBJ2-3
v_gene: TRBV5-1
abundance: -
CDR3nt: TGCGCCAGCAGCTTGGTGGGCGGCTTCACAGATACGCAGTATTTT
CDR3aa: CASSLVGGFTDTQYF

d_gene: -
j_gene: TRBJ2-7
v_gene: TRBV9
abundance: -
CDR3nt: TGTGCCAGCAGCGTAGCGGACGGCTACGAGCAGTACTTC
CDR3aa: CASSVADGYEQYF

d_gene: -
j_gene: TRBJ1-2
v_gene: TRBV7-2
abundance: -
CDR3nt: TGTGCCAGCAGCTTAGCGATTTCGGGCTATGGCTACACCTTC
CDR3aa: CASSLAISGYGYTF